The clone carrying this T cell receptor beta chain came up once. The antigen is not known. The V segment lost 5 bases and the J segment 1 base; nucleotides outside the gene matches: 8. CDR1 and CDR2 from the germline V gene are MDHEN and SYDVKM. The CDR3 runs 16 residues. The data were produced by immunoSEQ multiplex PCR, yet TCRdb's version contains in-frame clones alone and is incomplete. The sample has tens of thousands of clones; 75% to 90% are singletons. These data are taken from a study of OX40 agonist ivuxolimab in advanced cancers. Study-wide results and limits: The study found that CD8+ T cells averaged more expanded clones than CD4+.

This clonotype originated in an adult with an advanced solid tumor such as melanoma, head and neck, liver or kidney cancer. The V gene is TRBV28, the J gene TRBJ2-5; TRBD2 agrees at 9 bases. Specimen: CD4+ or CD8+ T cells sorted from blood, collected in a trial of the OX40 agonist ivuxolimab. CDR3 loop: CASSTQSGGIQETQYF. The DNA for the CDR3 is TGTGCCAGCAGTACCCAGAGCGGGGGGATCCAAGAGACCCAGTACTTC. The variable domain in full, completed from reference TRBV28 and TRBJ2-5, reads DVKVTQSSRYLVKRTGEKVFLECVQDMDHENMFWYRQDPGLGLRLIYFSYDVKMKEKGDIPEGYSVSREKKERFSLILESASTNQTSMYLCASSTQSGGIQETQYFGPGTRLLVL.